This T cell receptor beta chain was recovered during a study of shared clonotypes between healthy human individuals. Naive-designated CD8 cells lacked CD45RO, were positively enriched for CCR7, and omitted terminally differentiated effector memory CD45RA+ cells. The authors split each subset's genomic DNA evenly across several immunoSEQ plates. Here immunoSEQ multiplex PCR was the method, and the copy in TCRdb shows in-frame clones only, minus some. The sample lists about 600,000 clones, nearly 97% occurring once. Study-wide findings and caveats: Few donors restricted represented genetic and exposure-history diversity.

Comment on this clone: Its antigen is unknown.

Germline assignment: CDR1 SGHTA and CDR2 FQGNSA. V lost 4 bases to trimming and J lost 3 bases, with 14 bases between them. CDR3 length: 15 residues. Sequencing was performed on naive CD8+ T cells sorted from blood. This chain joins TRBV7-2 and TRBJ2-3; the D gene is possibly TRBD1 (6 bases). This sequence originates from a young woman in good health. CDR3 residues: CASSSQGRRTDTQYF. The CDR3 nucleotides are TGTGCCAGCAGCTCACAGGGTAGGCGTACAGATACGCAGTATTTT.